Presented here are 23 T cell receptor beta chains from one specimen sequenced in a study of blood T cell repertoires in COVID-19. TCRdb's table, derived via immunoSEQ multiplex PCR, lists solely in-frame clones and lacks some. The data contain about 270,000 clones, 85% to 90% of them singletons. Input material: PBMCs or T cells enriched from blood (not recorded which). These receptors all stem from a woman aged 18-29 years who had recovered from COVID-19.

This clone has just a few counts. V and J are TRBV6-1 and TRBJ2-4, with 8 bases aligning to TRBD1. Germline CDR1 MNHNS, CDR2 SASEGT. The CDR3 has 19 amino acids. J lost 0 bases, V lost 3 bases, and 13 bases had no gene match. CDR3 DNA sequence: TGTGCCAGCAGTGAGCCGGGACAGGCCCTAGCCCAAGCCAAAAACATTCAGTACTTC. This sequence encodes CASSEPGQALAQAKNIQYF.

In DNA, the CDR3 is TGTGCCAGCTCACCACCGGCCAGCTCGCGGGAAGGTACGCAGTATTTT. Translation: CASSPPASSREGTQYF. The chain uses TRBV18 and TRBJ2-3, with a tentative D call TRBD2 (6 bases). Looked up from germline, CDR1 is KGHSH and CDR2 is LQKENI. V lost 0 bases and J lost 8, with 18 bases in between. The CDR3 sequence is 16 residues long.

The gene calls are TRBV19 and TRBJ1-2, with 7 bases aligning to TRBD1. Germline V lookup: CDR1 LNHDA, CDR2 SQIVND (reference sequence). Unmatched junction bases numbered 15, after V lost 7 bases and J lost 1 base. This CDR3 has 17 residues. CDR3 sequence reads: CASNRDSQNYINYGYTF. The CDR3 DNA reads TGTGCCAGTAACCGGGACAGTCAAAACTACATTAACTATGGCTACACCTTC.

V gene TRBV30 combines with J gene TRBJ1-5; possibly TRBD1 for D (6 bases). Germline loops: CDR1 GTSNPN, CDR2 SVGIG (reference sequence). This CDR3 has 13 amino acids. The V end was cut by 1 base, the J end by 5 bases, with 9 bases between. This CDR3 reads CAWSGQGYQPQHF. The CDR3 nucleotides are TGTGCCTGGAGTGGGCAGGGGTATCAGCCCCAGCATTTT.

The gene calls are TRBV28 and TRBJ1-5; the D gene is possibly TRBD1 (5 bases). CDR3 length: 15 residues. Germline CDR1 MDHEN, CDR2 SYDVKM. Trimming took 7 bases from V and 0 from J, leaving 13 bases between them. As DNA, the CDR3 is TGTGCCAGCACCGGGGGTGGGGATAGCAATCAGCCCCAGCATTTT. Translating gives CASTGGGDSNQPQHF.

This chain uses TRBV7-8 with TRBJ1-5; D gene uncertain. Germline CDR1 and CDR2: SGHVS and FQNEAQ. V gave up 3 bases and J gave up 5 bases, with 8 bases separating them. This CDR3 contains 13 residues. CDR3 sequence reads: CASSFGQHQPQHF. The CDR3 nucleotides read TGTGCCAGCAGCTTTGGGCAGCATCAGCCCCAGCATTTT.

The V and J genes are TRBV3-1 (or the pseudogene TRBV3-2) and TRBJ2-3; D unclear. V dropped 0 bases and J dropped 0 bases, with 4 bases sitting between them. This CDR3 spans 14 amino acids. Per germline, CDR1 LGHDT and CDR2 YNNKEL (reference sequence). CDR3 coding DNA: TGTGCCAGCAGCCAAGATCTTAGCACAGATACGCAGTATTTT. Translated: CASSQDLSTDTQYF.

The chain has TRBV27 and TRBJ2-3; the match to TRBD2 covers 8 bases. Unmatched junction bases numbered 13, after V lost 0 bases and J lost 2 bases. This CDR3 has 19 residues. Germline CDR1 MNHEY, CDR2 SMNVEV (reference sequence). In DNA form, the CDR3 reads TGTGCCAGCAGTTTATCGCCAGCGGGGGACGCCCCCTCCACAGATACGCAGTATTTT. It yields the protein CASSLSPAGDAPSTDTQYF.

In this sample, this clone turned up once. This chain joins TRBV28 and TRBJ1-5; 8 bases line up with TRBD1. The CDR3 totals 15 residues. Germline V gene lookup returns CDR1 MDHEN and CDR2 SYDVKM. V lost 3 bases, J lost 8 bases, and 9 bases stayed unmatched. As DNA, the CDR3 is TGTGCCAGCAGTTTTCTTCAGGGGGCTTTGGAGCCCCAGCATTTT. As protein: CASSFLQGALEPQHF.

V is TRBV5-1 and J is TRBJ1-2; 8 nucleotides line up with TRBD1. The CDR3 loop spans 14 amino acids. V shed 0 bases, J shed 4 bases, and the junction held 2 bases outside the gene matches. CDR1 and CDR2 (germline): SGHRS, YFSETQ. The CDR3, as DNA: TGCGCCAGCAGCTTGGGCGACAGGGGCTATGGCTACACCTTC. Translating it yields CASSLGDRGYGYTF.

In DNA form, the CDR3 reads TGTGCCAGCAGCCGCGGATATTCTAGCACAGATACGCAGTATTTT. Amino acids: CASSRGYSSTDTQYF. This rearrangement joins TRBV14 to TRBJ2-3; D gene uncertain. The germline V gene encodes CDR1 SGHDN and CDR2 FVKESK. V lost 4 bases, J lost 0 bases, and 11 bases lay in between. CDR3 length: 15 amino acids.

The chain uses TRBV5-6 and TRBJ1-5, with TRBD1 as a possible D gene (5 bases). The V end lost 6 bases, the J end lost 8 bases, and 15 bases lay between the germline ends. The CDR3 is 13 residues long. Per germline, CDR1 SGHDT and CDR2 YYEEEE. The CDR3 loop reads CASTRGGIEPQHF. The CDR3 nucleotides read TGTGCCAGCACCCGGGGGGGTATTGAGCCCCAGCATTTT.

To note about this clone: In the same sample, other DNA sequences code for this CDR3. This chain uses TRBV29-1 with TRBJ1-1, with TRBD1 as a possible D gene (5 bases). CDR1 and CDR2 (germline): SQVTM, ANQGSEA. The CDR3 has 13 residues. Trimming left V 1 base short and J 1 base short, with 7 bases between. The CDR3 loop reads CSVEAQGNTEAFF. For the CDR3, the DNA is TGCAGCGTTGAAGCGCAGGGGAACACTGAAGCTTTCTTT.

Comment on this clone: Other DNA sequences in this sample translate to the same CDR3. J is TRBJ2-7 and V is TRBV5-1; D might be TRBD1 (5 bases). This CDR3 has 14 residues. Germline V lookup: CDR1 SGHRS, CDR2 YFSETQ. Trimming shortened V by 1 base and J by 0 bases, and 8 bases separated the two germline ends. CDR3 sequence (DNA): TGCGCCAGCAGCTTGACAGGAAGCTCCTACGAGCAGTACTTC. It yields the protein CASSLTGSSYEQYF.

This clone has a handful of counts. The V and J genes are TRBV19 and TRBJ2-2; D possibly corresponds to TRBD2 (6 bases). This CDR3 has 15 residues. Germline V gene lookup returns CDR1 LNHDA and CDR2 SQIVND (reference sequence). The V end lost 2 bases, the J end lost 2 bases, and 9 bases lay between the germline ends. The CDR3 DNA reads as TGTGCCAGTAGTATACGACTAGAAAACACCGGGGAGCTGTTTTTT. Protein product: CASSIRLENTGELFF. Complete variable domain (other parts from reference TRBV19 and TRBJ2-2): DGGITQSPKYLFRKEGQNVTLSCEQNLNHDAMYWYRQDPGQGLRLIYYSQIVNDFQKGDIAEGYSVSREKKESFPLTVTSAQKNPTAFYLCASSIRLENTGELFFGEGSRLTVL.

The chain links TRBV5-1 to TRBJ1-4; D remains unclear. V was shortened by 2 bases and J by 3 bases, with 5 bases between the two germline ends. The length of the CDR3 is 13 residues. CDR1 is SGHRS, CDR2 YFSETQ, per germline. CDR3 region: CASSLSSNEKLFF. Here the CDR3 DNA reads TGCGCCAGCAGCTTATCTTCTAATGAAAAACTGTTTTTT. Using reference TRBV5-1 and TRBJ1-4 for the parts outside the CDR3, the full variable domain is KAGVTQTPRYLIKTRGQQVTLSCSPISGHRSVSWYQQTPGQGLQFLFEYFSETQRNKGNFPGRFSGRQFSNSRSEMNVSTLELGDSALYLCASSLSSNEKLFFGSGTQLSVL.

V and J are TRBV18 and TRBJ2-1; 8 bases align to TRBD2. V lost 1 base, J lost 6 bases, and 8 bases stayed unmatched. The CDR3 extends over 16 amino acids. CDR1 is KGHSH, CDR2 LQKENI, per germline. CDR3 bases: TGTGCCAGCTCACCACGGGTCGGGGGGGCCGCCAATGAGCAGTTCTTC. Protein: CASSPRVGGAANEQFF. Drawing the rest from reference TRBV18 and TRBJ2-1, the complete variable domain is NAGVMQNPRHLVRRRGQEARLRCSPMKGHSHVYWYRQLPEEGLKFMVYLQKENIIDESGMPKERFSAEFPKEGPSILRIQQVVRGDSAAYFCASSPRVGGAANEQFFGPGTRLTVL.

This sequence joins TRBV25-1 and TRBJ2-4; TRBD2 agrees at 7 bases. The CDR3 length is 13 residues. After removal of 3 bases from V and 6 bases from J, the junction contained 2 bases not matched to a gene. CDR1 MGHDK and CDR2 SYGVNS come from the germline V gene. CDR3: CASSEGGRNIQYF. CDR3 coding DNA: TGTGCCAGCAGTGAGGGGGGGAGAAACATTCAGTACTTC.

This chain connects TRBV6-2 or TRBV6-3 to TRBJ1-5; D is perhaps TRBD1 (6 bases). Germline assignment: CDR1 MNHEY and CDR2 SVGEGT. The germline V and J ends were trimmed by 5 bases and 1 base, with 15 bases remaining between them. This CDR3 comprises 16 residues. Here the CDR3 DNA reads TGTGCCAGCAGTCCCCGTGCGGGGGCCAGCAATCAGCCCCAGCATTTT. Protein: CASSPRAGASNQPQHF.

The J gene is TRBJ1-1, the V gene TRBV6-1; TRBD1 might be the D (6 bases). Germline V lookup: CDR1 MNHNS, CDR2 SASEGT. V lost 3 bases to trimming and J lost 5 bases, with 22 bases between them. The CDR3 extends over 17 amino acids. CDR3 loop: CASSDSVLAGEWTEAFF. DNA for the CDR3: TGTGCCAGCAGTGATTCAGTATTGGCAGGGGAATGGACTGAAGCTTTCTTT.

J is TRBJ1-1 and V is TRBV6-5, with a weak D call TRBD1 (6 bases). The CDR3 runs 14 residues. V lost 3 bases and J 5 bases, leaving 13 bases between the germline ends. Germline lookup yields CDR1 MNHEY and CDR2 SVGAGI. This CDR3 is CASSYNRAWTEAFF. DNA for the CDR3: TGTGCCAGCAGTTATAACAGGGCCTGGACTGAAGCTTTCTTT.

In the case of this clone: An end of the junction does not agree with germline; a read error may underlie this. The gene calls are TRBV2 and TRBJ2-1, with a weak D call TRBD1 (6 bases). The CDR3 is 13 residues long. The germline CDR1 and CDR2 sequences are SNHLY and FYNNEI. For the CDR3, the DNA is TGTGCCAGCAGACCTACTAAGGGGGAGAGGGCGATCTTC. Translated, it gives CASRPTKGERAIF. Full variable domain (outside the CDR3, taken from reference TRBV2 and TRBJ2-1): EPEVTQTPSHQVTQMGQEVILRCVPISNHLYFYWYRQILGQKVEFLVSFYNNEISEKSEIFDDQFSVERPDGSNFTLKIRSTKLEDSAMYFCASRPTKGERAIFGPGTRLTVL.

The sample holds a few counts of this clone. V gene TRBV12-2 combines with J gene TRBJ2-1; the DNA was not compared with TRBD2, the D call given in the table. TRBV12-2 is a listed pseudogene. The CDR3 spans 17 residues. The CDR3 sequence is CASRSGLAGKPYNEQFF. Here the CDR3 DNA reads TGTGCAAGTCGCTCCGGACTAGCGGGGAAGCCCTACAATGAGCAGTTCTTC.